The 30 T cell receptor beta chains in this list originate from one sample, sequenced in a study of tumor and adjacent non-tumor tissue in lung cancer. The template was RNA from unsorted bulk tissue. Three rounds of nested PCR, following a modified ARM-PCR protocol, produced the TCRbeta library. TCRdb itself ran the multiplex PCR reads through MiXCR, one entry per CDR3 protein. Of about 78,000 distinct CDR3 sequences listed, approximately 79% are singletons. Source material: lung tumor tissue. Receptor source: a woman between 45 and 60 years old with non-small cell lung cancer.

The DNA for the CDR3 is TGTGCCAGTAGCAACTGGGATAGCTCCTACGAGCAGTACTTC. Amino acid sequence: CASSNWDSSYEQYF. J is TRBJ2-7 and V is TRBV11-1; D not resolved. V lost 9 bases and J lost 0, with 15 bases in between. This CDR3 contains 14 residues. CDR1 SGHAT and CDR2 FQDESV come from the germline V gene (reference sequence).

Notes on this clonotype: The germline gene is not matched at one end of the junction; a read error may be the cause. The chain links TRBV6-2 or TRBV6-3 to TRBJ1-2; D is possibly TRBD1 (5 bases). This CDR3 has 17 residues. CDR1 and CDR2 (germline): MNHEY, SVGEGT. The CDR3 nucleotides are TGTGCCAGCAATTATTTCGACCCCTACAGGACTACCTATGGCTACATCTTC. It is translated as CASNYFDPYRTTYGYIF.

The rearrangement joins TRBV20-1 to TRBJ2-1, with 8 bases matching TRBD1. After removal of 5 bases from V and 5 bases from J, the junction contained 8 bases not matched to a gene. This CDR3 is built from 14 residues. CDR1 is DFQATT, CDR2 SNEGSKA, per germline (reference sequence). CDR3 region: CSAYPGQEHNEQFF. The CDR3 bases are TGCAGTGCTTACCCGGGACAGGAGCACAATGAGCAGTTCTTC.

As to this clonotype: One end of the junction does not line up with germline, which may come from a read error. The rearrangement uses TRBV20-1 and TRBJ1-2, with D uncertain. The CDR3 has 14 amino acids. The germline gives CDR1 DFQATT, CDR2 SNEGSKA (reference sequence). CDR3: CNAGERAANYGYTF. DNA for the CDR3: TGCAATGCTGGAGAAAGAGCAGCTAACTATGGCTACACCTTC.

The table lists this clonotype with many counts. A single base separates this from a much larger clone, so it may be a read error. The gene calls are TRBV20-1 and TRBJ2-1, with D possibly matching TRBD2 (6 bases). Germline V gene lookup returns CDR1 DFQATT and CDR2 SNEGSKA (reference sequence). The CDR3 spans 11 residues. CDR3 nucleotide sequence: TGCAGTGCTTTAAGCACCGGGACTCCTAACTTC. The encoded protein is CSALSTGTPNF.

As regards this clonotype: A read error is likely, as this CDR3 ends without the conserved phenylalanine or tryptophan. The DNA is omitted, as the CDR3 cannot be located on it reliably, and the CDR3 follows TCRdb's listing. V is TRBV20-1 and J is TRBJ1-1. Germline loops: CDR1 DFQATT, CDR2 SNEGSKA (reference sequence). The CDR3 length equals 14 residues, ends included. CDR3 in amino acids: CSATYHKTNTEASL.

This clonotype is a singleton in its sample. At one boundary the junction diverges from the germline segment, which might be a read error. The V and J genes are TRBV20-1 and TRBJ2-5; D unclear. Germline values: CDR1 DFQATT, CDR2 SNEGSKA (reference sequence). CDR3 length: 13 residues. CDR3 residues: CGARAGQQETKYF. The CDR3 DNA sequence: TGCGGTGCTAGAGCTGGGCAGCAAGAGACCAAGTACTTC.

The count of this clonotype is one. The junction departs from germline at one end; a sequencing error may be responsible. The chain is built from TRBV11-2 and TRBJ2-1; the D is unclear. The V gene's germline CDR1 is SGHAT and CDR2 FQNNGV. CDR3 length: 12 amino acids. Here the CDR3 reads CASSLGLYEHFF. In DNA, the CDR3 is TGTGCCAGCAGCTTAGGGTTATATGAGCACTTTTTC.

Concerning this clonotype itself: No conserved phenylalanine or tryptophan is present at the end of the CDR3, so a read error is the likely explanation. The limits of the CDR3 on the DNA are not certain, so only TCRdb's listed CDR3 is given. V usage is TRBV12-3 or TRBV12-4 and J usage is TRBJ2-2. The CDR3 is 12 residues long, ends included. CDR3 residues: CASSFLSGELFL.

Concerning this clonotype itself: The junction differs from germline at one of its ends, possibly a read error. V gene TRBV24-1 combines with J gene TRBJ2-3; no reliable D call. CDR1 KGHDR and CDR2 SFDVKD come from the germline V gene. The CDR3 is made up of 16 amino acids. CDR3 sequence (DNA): TGTGCCACCAGTGACACGACCGCTAAGGGCACAGTTACGCAGTATTTT. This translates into CATSDTTAKGTVTQYF.

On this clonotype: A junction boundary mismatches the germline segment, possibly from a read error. The CDR3 DNA follows: TGCGCCAGCAACCAAGATGTAGTCTCTGGGGCCAACGTCCTGACTTTC. This encodes CASNQDVVSGANVLTF. This sequence joins TRBV4-3 and TRBJ2-6; D call uncertain. CDR3 length: 16 residues. Looked up from germline, CDR1 is LGHNA and CDR2 is YSLEER.

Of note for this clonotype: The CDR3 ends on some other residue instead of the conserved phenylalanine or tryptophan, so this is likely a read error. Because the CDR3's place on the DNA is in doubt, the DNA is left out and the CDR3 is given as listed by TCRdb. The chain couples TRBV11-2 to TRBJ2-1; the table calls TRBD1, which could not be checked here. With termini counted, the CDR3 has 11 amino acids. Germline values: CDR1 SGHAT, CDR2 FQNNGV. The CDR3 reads CASNSGTIEFV.

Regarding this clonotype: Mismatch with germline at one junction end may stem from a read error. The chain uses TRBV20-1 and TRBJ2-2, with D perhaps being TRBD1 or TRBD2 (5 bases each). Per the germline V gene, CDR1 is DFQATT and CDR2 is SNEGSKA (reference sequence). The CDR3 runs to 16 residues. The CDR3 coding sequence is TGCAGCGCTATAGGTCCGGAGAGGGGCGACACCGGGGAGCTGTTTTTT. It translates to CSAIGPERGDTGELFF.

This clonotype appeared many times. DNA of the CDR3: TGTGCCAGCAGCTCTGGGACAGGGGTGCGCGCAGATACGCAGTATTTT. Translated: CASSSGTGVRADTQYF. The J gene is TRBJ2-3, the V gene TRBV5-4, with 10 positions matching TRBD1. CDR1 is SGHNT and CDR2 is YYREEE in the germline V gene (reference sequence). V lost 3 bases to trimming and J lost 4 bases; unmatched junction nucleotides: 8. This CDR3 is 16 amino acids long.

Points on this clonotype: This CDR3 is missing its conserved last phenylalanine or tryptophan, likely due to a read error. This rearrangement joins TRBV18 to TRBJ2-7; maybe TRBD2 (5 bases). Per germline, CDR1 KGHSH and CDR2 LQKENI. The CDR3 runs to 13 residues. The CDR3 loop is CASSRAGGYKQYS. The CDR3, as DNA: TGTGCCAGTTCACGTGCTGGCGGGTACAAGCAGTACTCC.

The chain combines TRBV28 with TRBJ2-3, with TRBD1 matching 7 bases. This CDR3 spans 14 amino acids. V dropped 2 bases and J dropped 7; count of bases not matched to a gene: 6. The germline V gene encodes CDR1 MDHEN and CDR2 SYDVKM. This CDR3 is CASSLGQAVHTQYF. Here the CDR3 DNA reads TGTGCCAGCAGTTTAGGACAGGCAGTACATACGCAGTATTTT.

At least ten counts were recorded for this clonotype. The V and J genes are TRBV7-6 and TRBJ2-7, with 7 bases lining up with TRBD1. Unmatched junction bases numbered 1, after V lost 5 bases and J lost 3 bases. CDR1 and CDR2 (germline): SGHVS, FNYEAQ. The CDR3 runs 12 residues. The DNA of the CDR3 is TGTGCCAGCAGCCGGACAGGCTACGAGCAGTACTTC. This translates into CASSRTGYEQYF.

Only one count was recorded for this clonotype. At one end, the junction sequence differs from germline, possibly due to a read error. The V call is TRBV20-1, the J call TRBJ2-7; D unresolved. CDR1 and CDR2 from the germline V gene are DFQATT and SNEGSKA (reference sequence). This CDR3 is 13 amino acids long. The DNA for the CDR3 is TGCAGTGCTTCTTCGGATACGTCCTACGAGCACTACTTC. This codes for CSASSDTSYEHYF.

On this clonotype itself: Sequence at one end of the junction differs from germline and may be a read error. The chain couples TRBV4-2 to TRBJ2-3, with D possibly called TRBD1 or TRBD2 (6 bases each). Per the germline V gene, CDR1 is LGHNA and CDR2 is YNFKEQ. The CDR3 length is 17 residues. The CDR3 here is CVSSQVEGARGTDTQYF. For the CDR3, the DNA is TGTGTCAGCAGCCAAGTGGAGGGAGCCAGGGGTACAGATACGCAGTATTTT.

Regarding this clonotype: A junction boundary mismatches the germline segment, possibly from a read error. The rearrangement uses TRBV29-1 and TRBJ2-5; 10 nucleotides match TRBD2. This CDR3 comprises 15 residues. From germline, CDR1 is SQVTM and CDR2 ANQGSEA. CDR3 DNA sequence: TGCAGCGCCTGGGTAGCGGGAGGTATCCAAGAGACACAGTACTTC. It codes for CSAWVAGGIQETQYF.

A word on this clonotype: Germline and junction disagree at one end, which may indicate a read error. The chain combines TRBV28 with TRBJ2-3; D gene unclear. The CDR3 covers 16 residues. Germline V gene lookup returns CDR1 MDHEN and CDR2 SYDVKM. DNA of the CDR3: TGTGTCAGCACAAGCTTCTACGGTAGGGGCACAGATACGCAGTATTTT. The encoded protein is CVSTSFYGRGTDTQYF.

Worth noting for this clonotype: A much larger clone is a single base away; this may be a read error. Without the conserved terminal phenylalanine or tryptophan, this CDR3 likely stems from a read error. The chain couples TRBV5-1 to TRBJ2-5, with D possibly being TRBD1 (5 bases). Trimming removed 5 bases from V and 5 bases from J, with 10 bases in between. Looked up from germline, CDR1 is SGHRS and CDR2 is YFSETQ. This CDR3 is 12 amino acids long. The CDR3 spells CASRQDSETQYY. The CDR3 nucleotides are TGCGCCAGCAGACAGGATTCGGAGACCCAGTACTAC.

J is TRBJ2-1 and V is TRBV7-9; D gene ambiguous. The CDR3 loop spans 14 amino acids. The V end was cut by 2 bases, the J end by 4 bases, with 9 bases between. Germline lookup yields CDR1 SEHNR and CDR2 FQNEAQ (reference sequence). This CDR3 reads CASSLLTAYNEQFF. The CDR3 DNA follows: TGTGCCAGCAGCTTACTTACAGCTTACAATGAGCAGTTCTTC.

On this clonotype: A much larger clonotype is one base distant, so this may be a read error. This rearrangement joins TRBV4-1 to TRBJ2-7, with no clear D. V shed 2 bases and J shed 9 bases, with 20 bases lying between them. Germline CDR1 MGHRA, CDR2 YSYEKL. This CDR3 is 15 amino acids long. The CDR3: CASSQSPRPEDGQYF. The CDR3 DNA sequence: TGCGCCAGCAGCCAATCCCCCCGGCCTGAGGACGGGCAGTACTTC.

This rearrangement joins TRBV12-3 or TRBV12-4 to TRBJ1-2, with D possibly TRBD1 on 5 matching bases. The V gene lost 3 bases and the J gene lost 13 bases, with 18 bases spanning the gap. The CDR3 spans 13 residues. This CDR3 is CASSLVRVGGSTF. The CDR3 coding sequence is TGTGCCAGCAGTTTGGTCAGGGTCGGGGGTTCCACCTTC.

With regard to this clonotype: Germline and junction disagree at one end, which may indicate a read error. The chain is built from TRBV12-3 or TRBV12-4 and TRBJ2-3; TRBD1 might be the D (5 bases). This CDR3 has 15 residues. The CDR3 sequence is CASGLWTLSTDTQYF. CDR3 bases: TGTGCCAGCGGTTTATGGACACTAAGCACAGATACGCAGTACTTT.

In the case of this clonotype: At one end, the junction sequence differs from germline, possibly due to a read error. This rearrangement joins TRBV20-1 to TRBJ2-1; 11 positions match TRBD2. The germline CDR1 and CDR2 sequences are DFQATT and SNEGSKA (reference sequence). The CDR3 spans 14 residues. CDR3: CSARASGRTGDQSF. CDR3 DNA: TGCAGTGCTAGGGCTAGCGGGAGGACTGGCGACCAGTCCTTC.

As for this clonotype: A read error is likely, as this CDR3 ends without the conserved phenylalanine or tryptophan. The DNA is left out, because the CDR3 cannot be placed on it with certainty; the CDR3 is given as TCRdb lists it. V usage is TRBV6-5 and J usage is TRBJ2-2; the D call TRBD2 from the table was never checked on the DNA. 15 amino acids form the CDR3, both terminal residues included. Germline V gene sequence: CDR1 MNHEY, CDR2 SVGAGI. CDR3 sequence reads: CASRRGGPSAGELLL.

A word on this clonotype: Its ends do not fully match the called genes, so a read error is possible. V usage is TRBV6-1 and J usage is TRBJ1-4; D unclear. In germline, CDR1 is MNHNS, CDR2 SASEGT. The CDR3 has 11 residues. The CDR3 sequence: CACSGVEKLFF. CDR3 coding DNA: TGTGCCTGCAGTGGAGTAGAAAAACTGTTTTTT.

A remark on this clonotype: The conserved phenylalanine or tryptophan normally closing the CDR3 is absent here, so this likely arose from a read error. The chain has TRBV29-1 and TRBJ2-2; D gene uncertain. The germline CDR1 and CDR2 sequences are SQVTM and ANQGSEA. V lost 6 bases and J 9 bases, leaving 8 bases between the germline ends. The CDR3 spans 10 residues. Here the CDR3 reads CSVLTRELFL. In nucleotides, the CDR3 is TGCAGCGTACTTACCAGGGAGCTGTTTCTT.